A single sample gave rise to the 27 T cell receptor beta chains below, sequenced in a study of shared clonotypes between healthy human individuals. Naive CD8 cells lacked CD45RO and underwent positive selection for CCR7, leaving out terminally differentiated effector memory CD45RA+ cells. Profiling relied on immunoSEQ multiplex PCR, and the TCRdb table lists in-frame clones only, not all of them. The sample holds roughly 2 million clones, just under 95% seen once. Sequencing was performed on naive CD8+ T cells sorted from blood. The receptors were sampled from a man aged 18 to 35 in good health.

V and J are TRBV5-6 and TRBJ1-2; 7 bases are a match to TRBD1. CDR1 and CDR2 from the germline V gene are SGHDT and YYEEEE. There are 15 residues in the CDR3. V shed 4 bases, J shed 6 bases, and the junction held 12 bases outside the gene matches. For the CDR3, the DNA is TGTGCCAGCAGCAGAGACAGGGAAGAGGACCATGGCTACACCTTC. Protein product: CASSRDREEDHGYTF.

This sequence joins TRBV7-9 and TRBJ2-7; 9 nucleotides align to TRBD1. Germline assignment: CDR1 SEHNR and CDR2 FQNEAQ (reference sequence). After removal of 5 bases from V and 6 bases from J, the junction contained 8 bases not matched to a gene. The CDR3 totals 14 residues. The CDR3 DNA sequence: TGTGCCAGCAGCGACGGACAGGGGTTGGCCGAGCAGTACTTC. Translated, it gives CASSDGQGLAEQYF.

J is TRBJ2-5 and V is TRBV4-1; 7 bases map to TRBD1. V lost 5 bases and J lost 5; bases outside the gene matches: 5. The CDR3 is made up of 13 amino acids. Germline CDR1 reads MGHRA; CDR2 reads YSYEKL. The CDR3 DNA is TGCGCCAGCAGCGACAGGGTGGGGGAGACCCAGTACTTC. Residues: CASSDRVGETQYF.

The rearrangement uses TRBV7-9 and TRBJ2-7, with 8 bases matching TRBD2. This CDR3 is built from 14 residues. V shed 4 bases and J 3 bases; nucleotides not matched to a gene: 5. Germline V CDR1 and CDR2: SEHNR, FQNEAQ (reference sequence). CDR3 protein: CASSWGGGSYEQYF. The CDR3 region has the DNA TGTGCCAGCAGCTGGGGCGGGGGGAGCTACGAGCAGTACTTC.

The chain couples TRBV11-2 to TRBJ2-5; 12 bases line up with TRBD2. V was clipped by 4 bases and J by 0 bases; unmatched bases: 6. This CDR3 is 17 amino acids long. The V gene's germline CDR1 is SGHAT and CDR2 FQNNGV. The CDR3 DNA reads as TGTGCCAGCAGCTCTAGACTAGCGGGAGAGTACCAAGAGACCCAGTACTTC. It is translated as CASSSRLAGEYQETQYF.

The chain uses TRBV14 and TRBJ1-6; D ambiguous. Germline V CDR1 and CDR2: SGHDN, FVKESK. This CDR3 has 17 residues. V shed 0 bases and J shed 8 bases, with 17 bases lying between them. The CDR3 bases are TGTGCCAGCAGCCAAGAGGCCCCTTGGAAAGGGTATTCACCCCTCCACTTT. This codes for CASSQEAPWKGYSPLHF.

This clone was picked up one time. The rearrangement uses TRBV7-2 and TRBJ1-2; D call uncertain. V dropped 5 bases and J dropped 5 bases, with 18 bases sitting between them. Germline V CDR1 and CDR2: SGHTA, FQGNSA. The CDR3 covers 15 residues. The CDR3 protein is CASSPENNRKYGYTF. As DNA, the CDR3 is TGTGCCAGCAGCCCAGAGAATAATAGAAAGTATGGCTACACCTTC.

The rearrangement joins TRBV11-2 to TRBJ2-7; D not resolved. CDR3 size: 12 residues. Germline V lookup: CDR1 SGHAT, CDR2 FQNNGV. V was pared by 3 bases and J by 5 bases, with 8 bases between. CDR3 loop: CASSFEVNEQYF. The CDR3 nucleotides read TGTGCCAGCAGCTTCGAGGTTAACGAGCAGTACTTC.

This chain connects TRBV5-4 to TRBJ2-1; tentatively, D is TRBD1 (5 bases). CDR3 length equals 12 residues. Germline V lookup: CDR1 SGHNT, CDR2 YYREEE (reference sequence). Trimming stripped 5 bases from V and 8 bases from J, with 11 bases between. CDR3 residues: CASRSGSHEQFF. CDR3 in DNA: TGTGCCAGCAGATCAGGGTCTCATGAGCAGTTCTTC. Using reference TRBV5-4 and TRBJ2-1 for the parts outside the CDR3, the full variable domain is ETGVTQSPTHLIKTRGQQVTLRCSSQSGHNTVSWYQQALGQGPQFIFQYYREEENGRGNFPPRFSGLQFPNYSSELNVNALELDDSALYLCASRSGSHEQFFGPGTRLTVL.

The chain carries TRBV7-2 and TRBJ2-7, with 12 bases identical to TRBD1. Germline CDR1 reads SGHTA; CDR2 reads FQGNSA. V shed 5 bases, J shed 2 bases, and the junction held 4 bases outside the gene matches. This CDR3 comprises 15 residues. The CDR3 region is CASSTGQGATYEQYF. CDR3 nucleotides: TGTGCCAGCAGCACGGGACAGGGGGCGACCTACGAGCAGTACTTC. Full variable domain (remainder filled in from reference TRBV7-2 and TRBJ2-7): GAGVSQSPSNKVTEKGKDVELRCDPISGHTALYWYRQSLGQGLEFLIYFQGNSAPDKSGLPSDRFSAERTGGSVSTLTIQRTQQEDSAVYLCASSTGQGATYEQYFGPGTRLTVT.

V is TRBV5-6 and J is TRBJ1-5, with D possibly matching TRBD1 (5 bases). CDR1 is SGHDT and CDR2 is YYEEEE in the germline V gene. Trimming left V 4 bases short and J 7 bases short, with 15 bases between. This CDR3 is built from 14 residues. The CDR3 here is CASSGWGVGQPQHF. In DNA form, the CDR3 reads TGTGCCAGCAGCGGGTGGGGGGTAGGCCAGCCCCAGCATTTT.

This sequence joins TRBV7-9 and TRBJ2-7; 8 bases line up with TRBD2. After removal of 5 bases from V and 0 bases from J, the junction contained 6 bases not matched to a gene. The CDR3 is 15 residues long. Germline V gene sequence: CDR1 SEHNR, CDR2 FQNEAQ (reference sequence). In DNA, the CDR3 is TGTGCCAGCAGCCTAATCGGGACTAGCTCCTACGAGCAGTACTTC. This gives the protein CASSLIGTSSYEQYF.

This clone was detected once. The V and J genes are TRBV14 and TRBJ2-5; possible D gene TRBD2, 6 bases. CDR1 is SGHDN and CDR2 is FVKESK in the germline V gene. The CDR3 length is 15 residues. V gave up 1 base and J gave up 1 base, with 10 bases separating them. The CDR3 nucleotides read TGTGCCAGCAGCCAAGGGGACTGGCTCCAAGAGACCCAGTACTTC. Encoded protein: CASSQGDWLQETQYF.

The chain employs TRBV4-3 and TRBJ2-7, with 7 bases fitting TRBD2. The CDR3 extends over 15 amino acids. Per the germline V gene, CDR1 is LGHNA and CDR2 is YSLEER. J gave up 4 bases and V 0 bases, and 6 bases lay outside the gene matches. CDR3 in amino acids: CASSQDGGSGYEQYF. CDR3 nucleotides: TGCGCCAGCAGCCAAGATGGCGGGAGTGGTTACGAGCAGTACTTC.

The V and J genes are TRBV2 and TRBJ2-5; D remains ambiguous. The CDR3 contains 13 residues. Trimming pared 6 bases from V and 1 base from J, leaving 9 bases between. Germline CDR1 SNHLY, CDR2 FYNNEI. The CDR3 bases are TGTGCCAGCAGACCCGACATCCAAGAGACCCAGTACTTC. Encoded protein: CASRPDIQETQYF. The variable domain in full, completed from reference TRBV2 and TRBJ2-5, reads EPEVTQTPSHQVTQMGQEVILRCVPISNHLYFYWYRQILGQKVEFLVSFYNNEISEKSEIFDDQFSVERPDGSNFTLKIRSTKLEDSAMYFCASRPDIQETQYFGPGTRLLVL.

This chain connects TRBV7-9 to TRBJ2-5, with 8 bases that match TRBD2. This CDR3 is 16 amino acids long. J gave up 0 bases and V 5 bases, and 8 bases lay outside the gene matches. Germline values: CDR1 SEHNR, CDR2 FQNEAQ (reference sequence). Written as DNA, the CDR3 is TGTGCCAGCAGCCCGGAGAGCGGGGGTTACCAAGAGACCCAGTACTTC. Encoded protein: CASSPESGGYQETQYF.

As for this clone: Other DNA sequences within the sample encode an identical CDR3. The V call is TRBV19, the J call TRBJ1-4; tentative D call: TRBD1 (6 bases). The CDR3 has 15 amino acids. V dropped 4 bases and J dropped 0 bases, with 9 bases sitting between them. The V gene's germline CDR1 is LNHDA and CDR2 SQIVND (reference sequence). This chain's CDR3 is CASSTRTATNEKLFF. CDR3 coding DNA: TGTGCCAGTAGTACCCGGACAGCAACTAATGAAAAACTGTTTTTT.

CDR3 coding DNA: TGTGCCAGCGACGAGACAGGGATCAACACTGAAGCTTTCTTT. Its translation is CASDETGINTEAFF. The V and J genes are TRBV7-9 and TRBJ1-1; TRBD1 matches at 7 bases. The length of the CDR3 is 14 residues. CDR1 is SEHNR, CDR2 FQNEAQ, per germline (reference sequence). V was pared by 8 bases and J by 2 bases, with 8 bases of the junction left unmatched.

The CDR3 protein is CASSEYPVASNQPQHF. The CDR3 DNA follows: TGTGCCAGCAGTGAATACCCCGTAGCCAGCAATCAGCCCCAGCATTTT. The chain couples TRBV6-1 to TRBJ1-5, with D unclear. Per the germline V gene, CDR1 is MNHNS and CDR2 is SASEGT. This CDR3 region has 16 residues. V lost 2 bases and J 1 base, leaving 12 bases between the germline ends.

The chain uses TRBV4-1 and TRBJ2-5; 10 positions match TRBD2. V shed 1 base and J 2 bases; nucleotides not matched to a gene: 10. This CDR3 has 18 residues. The germline V gene has CDR1 MGHRA and CDR2 YSYEKL. CDR3 sequence reads: CASSQAVISGGFQETQYF. In DNA, the CDR3 is TGCGCCAGCAGCCAAGCAGTGATTAGCGGGGGGTTTCAAGAGACCCAGTACTTC.

V and J are TRBV9 and TRBJ1-2; a possible D gene is TRBD1 (6 bases). Trimming cost V 4 bases and J 4 bases, with 11 bases left between them. Germline CDR1 reads SGDLS; CDR2 reads YYNGEE. CDR3 size: 13 residues. DNA of the CDR3: TGTGCCAGCAGCCCAGGGGACATCTATGGCTACACCTTC. Encoded protein: CASSPGDIYGYTF.

V gene TRBV15 combines with J gene TRBJ2-2, with TRBD2 matching over 10 bases. The germline gives CDR1 LNHNV, CDR2 YYDKDF (reference sequence). V lost 6 bases and J lost 5; bases outside the gene matches: 6. The CDR3 spans 15 residues. The CDR3 bases are TGTGCCACCAGTCCTGGACTAGCGGAAACCGGGGAGCTGTTTTTT. The encoded protein is CATSPGLAETGELFF.

The chain joins TRBV6-5 to TRBJ1-4; D gene unclear. CDR1 and CDR2 (germline): MNHEY, SVGAGI. V lost 1 base, J lost 8 bases, and 8 bases lay in between. The CDR3 covers 13 residues. The CDR3 sequence: CASSYWSEEKLFF. The CDR3 DNA is TGTGCCAGCAGTTACTGGTCGGAGGAAAAACTGTTTTTT.

The chain is built from TRBV2 and TRBJ2-7, with 11 bases lining up with TRBD2. CDR3 length: 16 amino acids. Germline V gives CDR1 SNHLY, CDR2 FYNNEI. V trimming: 4 bases; J trimming: 4 bases; junction bases outside the gene matches: 9. CDR3 nucleotides: TGTGCCAGCAGTGTATTACTAGCGGGAGTGAGGTACGAGCAGTACTTC. Translation: CASSVLLAGVRYEQYF.

V usage is TRBV7-9 and J usage is TRBJ2-7; the D is unclear. From germline, CDR1 is SEHNR and CDR2 FQNEAQ (reference sequence). The ends were cut back, 4 bases at V and 1 base at J, with 17 bases in the middle. The CDR3 is 16 residues long. The CDR3 spells CASSSINSAPSYEQYF. CDR3 DNA: TGTGCCAGCAGCTCAATTAACAGCGCACCTTCCTACGAGCAGTACTTC.

The chain links TRBV7-9 to TRBJ1-2; unclear D gene. V was trimmed by 1 base and J by 6 bases, leaving 6 bases between them. The length of the CDR3 is 12 residues. Germline V gene data show CDR1 as SEHNR and CDR2 as FQNEAQ (reference sequence). CDR3 residues: CASSLELHGYTF. The DNA for the CDR3 is TGTGCCAGCAGCTTAGAACTTCATGGCTACACCTTC.

This chain links TRBV13 with TRBJ2-5; D ambiguous. V was cut by 6 bases and J by 7 bases, with 12 bases left in between. This CDR3 spans 12 amino acids. Germline lookup yields CDR1 PRHDT and CDR2 FYEKMQ (reference sequence). The DNA for the CDR3 is TGTGCCAGCAGGGATCTAGATGGGACCCAGTACTTC. As protein: CASRDLDGTQYF.